These 7 T cell receptor beta chains were sequenced from one sample in a study of shared clonotypes between healthy human individuals. Naive CD8 populations comprised CD45RO-negative cells positively selected for CCR7, excluding terminally differentiated effector memory CD45RA+ cells. The protocol was immunoSEQ multiplex PCR, while the TCRdb copy is restricted to in-frame clones and leaves out a portion. Counted here are about 1,800,000 clones, less than 95% occurring once; the ten biggest clones make up around 1%. Sample: naive CD8+ T cells sorted from blood. These receptors originate from a man between 18 and 35 years old in good health.

V and J are TRBV11-2 and TRBJ2-7; D remains unclear. The germline gives CDR1 SGHAT, CDR2 FQNNGV. The length of the CDR3 is 11 residues. Trimming pared 4 bases from V and 10 bases from J, leaving 11 bases between. The CDR3 nucleotides are TGTGCCAGCAGCTCCCTAGAAGGACAGTACTTC. Translation gives CASSSLEGQYF.

Only one count was recorded for this clone. The chain couples TRBV10-2 to TRBJ2-7; 12 bases fit TRBD2. This CDR3 spans 16 amino acids. Germline V gene data show CDR1 as WSHSY and CDR2 as SAAADI. J lost 4 bases, V lost 2 bases, and 6 bases had no gene match. Written as DNA, the CDR3 is TGCGCCAGCAGTGAGAGGGCTAGCGGGGGGGCTTACGAGCAGTACTTC. This gives the protein CASSERASGGAYEQYF.

The J gene is TRBJ2-1, the V gene TRBV19, with TRBD2 matching over 11 bases. The V segment lost 5 bases and the J segment 0 bases; nucleotides outside the gene matches: 6. CDR1 is LNHDA and CDR2 is SQIVND in the germline V gene (reference sequence). This CDR3 has 17 residues. The CDR3 nucleotides read TGTGCCAGTAGTCTACTAGCGGGGGTGATCTCCTACAATGAGCAGTTCTTC. It translates to CASSLLAGVISYNEQFF.

As regards this clone: Other DNA sequences in the sample encode the same CDR3. This rearrangement joins TRBV9 to TRBJ2-3, with a tentative D call TRBD2 (6 bases). V dropped 0 bases and J dropped 6 bases, with 14 bases sitting between them. Germline CDR1 and CDR2: SGDLS and YYNGEE. The CDR3 has 15 residues. CDR3 nucleotides: TGTGCCAGCAGCGTAGGGGGACTCTCCACGGATACGCAGTATTTT. Encoded protein: CASSVGGLSTDTQYF.

Only a few counts were recorded for this clone. The chain employs TRBV9 and TRBJ1-1; D gene ambiguous. V was shortened by 8 bases and J by 4 bases, with 9 bases between the two germline ends. Germline V lookup: CDR1 SGDLS, CDR2 YYNGEE. The CDR3 covers 11 residues. The CDR3 protein is CASGEGTEAFF. The CDR3 DNA is TGTGCCAGTGGGGAGGGCACTGAAGCTTTCTTT.

The V call is TRBV4-1, the J call TRBJ1-2, with D uncertain. Germline CDR1 and CDR2: MGHRA and YSYEKL. The CDR3 has 15 amino acids. Trimming took off 5 bases at V and 4 bases at J, with 17 bases between the two ends. CDR3 amino acids: CASSSMEGSGYGYTF. The DNA of the CDR3 is TGCGCCAGCAGCTCCATGGAGGGTAGCGGCTATGGCTACACCTTC.

The chain has TRBV25-1 and TRBJ1-1; the D gene is possibly TRBD1 (5 bases). The V end lost 3 bases, the J end lost 4 bases, and 9 bases lay between the germline ends. This CDR3 is 13 amino acids long. Germline lookup yields CDR1 MGHDK and CDR2 SYGVNS. The CDR3 sequence: CASSDEGTTEAFF. The CDR3 DNA follows: TGTGCCAGCAGTGACGAAGGGACCACTGAAGCTTTCTTT.